The present T cell receptor beta chain was sequenced within a study of blood T cell repertoires in COVID-19 (TCRdb year 2020). For the wider study: The collaborator samples originated in the United States, Italy and Spain and spanned the acute and convalescent phases of COVID-19. The material from the prospective study consisted of cDNA or gDNA derived from T cells, B-cell-depleted T cells, or PBMCs. Subjects who had been exposed to COVID-19, were actively infected with it, or had recovered from it provided the deeply sampled blood TCRbeta repertoires that made up the dataset. The repertoires were released in a freely available public database intended as a resource for research on the immune response to SARS-CoV-2. The samples were drawn from the first 160 participants of the ongoing ImmuneRACE study and from about 1,200 subjects provided by 6 global collaborators. A de-identified subject ID, COVID-19 status, age in years and sex were almost always included in the sample metadata. Where available, HLA class I and class II types were obtained from metadata supplied by the sample provider rather than from assay-based typing.

V is shortened by 2 bases, J by 6 bases, and the region joining them spans 8 bases. The CDR3 runs 14 residues from the cysteine to the phenylalanine. Solely the CDR3 DNA is kept, with 42 bases framed from the first base. Taken from the germline V gene (reference sequence), the CDR1 and CDR2 loops are WNHNN and SYGVQD. TCRbeta CDR3 regions were amplified from genomic DNA using the immunoSEQ Assay, a bias-controlled multiplex PCR. The study's own analysis went as follows. Within the assay, amplification of reference gene primers was used to estimate how many nucleated cells each sample contained. To quantify the absolute abundance of each unique TCRbeta CDR3 rearrangement, sequence reads were collapsed and filtered. For each sample, productive Simpson clonality was calculated as the square root of Simpson's diversity index over productive rearrangements. Sourced from immuneACCESS, this table was stored by TCRdb with only in-frame sequences that have V and J called. A share of the clones is absent; for the studies checked, an unresolved V gene accounts for under half, and the remainder has no known explanation. V and J calls and clone size are given by that table; D and trimming were obtained from the DNA. For this sample the table gives 150,000 to 180,000 clones, of which about four fifths were detected only once. The ten largest clones capture 25% to 30% of the sample.

Comment on this clone: What antigen it recognizes has not been identified. No much larger clone is present one base from it, and per-base qualities are unavailable.

General study outcomes and caveats: The quantity of clinical and demographic metadata differed by source and by participant and was supplied without curation.

Each collaborating institution followed its own protocols to collect whole blood in K2EDTA tubes. For TCRbeta analysis, collaborator samples were shipped as frozen whole blood, as isolated PBMCs, or as DNA extracted from either sample type. Sequenced material: peripheral blood. This receptor chain uses TRBV10-1 and TRBJ1-6, with an unclear D gene assignment. This receptor was obtained from an older woman with acute or convalescent COVID-19. The nucleotides are TGCGCCAGCAGTGAGGTACTTGGTAATTCACCCCTCCACTTT. It translates as CASSEVLGNSPLHF.